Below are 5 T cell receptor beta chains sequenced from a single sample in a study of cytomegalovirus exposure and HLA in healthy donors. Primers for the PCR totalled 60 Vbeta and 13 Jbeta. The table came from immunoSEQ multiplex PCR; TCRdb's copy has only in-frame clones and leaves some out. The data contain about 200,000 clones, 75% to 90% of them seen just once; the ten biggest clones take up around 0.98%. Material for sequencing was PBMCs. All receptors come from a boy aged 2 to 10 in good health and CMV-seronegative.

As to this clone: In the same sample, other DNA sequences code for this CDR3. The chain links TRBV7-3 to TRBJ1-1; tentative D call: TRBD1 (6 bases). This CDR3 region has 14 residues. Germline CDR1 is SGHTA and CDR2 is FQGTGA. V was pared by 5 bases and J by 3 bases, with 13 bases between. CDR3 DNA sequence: TGTGCCAGCAGCCTACAGGGAGGGGACACTGAAGCTTTCTTT. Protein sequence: CASSLQGGDTEAFF.

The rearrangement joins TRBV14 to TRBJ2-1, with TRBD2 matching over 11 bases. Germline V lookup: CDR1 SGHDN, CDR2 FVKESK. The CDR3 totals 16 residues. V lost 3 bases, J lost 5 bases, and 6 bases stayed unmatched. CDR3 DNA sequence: TGTGCCAGCAGCCACCTCACTAGCGGGGGCAACAATGAGCAGTTCTTC. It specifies CASSHLTSGGNNEQFF.

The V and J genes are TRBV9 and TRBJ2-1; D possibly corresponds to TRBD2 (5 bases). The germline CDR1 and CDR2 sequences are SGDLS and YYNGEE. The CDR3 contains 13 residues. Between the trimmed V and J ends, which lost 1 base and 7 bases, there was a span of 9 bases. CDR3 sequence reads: CASSVLARNEQFF. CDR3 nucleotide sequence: TGTGCCAGCAGCGTACTAGCTCGGAATGAGCAGTTCTTC.

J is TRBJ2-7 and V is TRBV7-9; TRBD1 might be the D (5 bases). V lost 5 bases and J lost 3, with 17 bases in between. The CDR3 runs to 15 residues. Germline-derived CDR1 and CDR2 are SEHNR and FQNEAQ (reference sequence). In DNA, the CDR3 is TGTGCCAGCAGCCCCCCCCAGGGCTGGAACTACGAGCAGTACTTC. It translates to CASSPPQGWNYEQYF.

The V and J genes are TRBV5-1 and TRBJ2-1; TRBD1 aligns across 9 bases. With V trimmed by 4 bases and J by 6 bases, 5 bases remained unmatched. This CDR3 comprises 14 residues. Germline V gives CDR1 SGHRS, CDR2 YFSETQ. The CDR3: CASSPGTGTNEQFF. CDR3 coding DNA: TGCGCCAGCAGCCCCGGGACAGGGACCAATGAGCAGTTCTTC.